This passage covers 23 T cell receptor beta chains from one sample sequenced in a study of T cells after yellow fever vaccination (dated by TCRdb to 2018 to 2020). The library was prepared using 5' RACE. Sequencing took place on an Illumina NovaSeq 6000. TCRdb reprocessing: public reads trimmed at Q25 with fastp, clones called with MiXCR, in-frame beta chains kept. Every CDR3 protein is listed once, alongside the most common genes and DNA of its rows. The sample data list some 400,000 distinct CDR3 sequences, and 15% to 20% of these were observed just once. The top ten clones comprise 18% of the sample. Reading the label with the study, this specimen's treatment or condition is: live attenuated yellow fever vaccine strain. The starting material was PBMCs, obtained before the yellow fever booster vaccination. Every receptor here comes from a man younger than 35 who received the YFV17D yellow fever vaccine.

Only a few counts were recorded for this clonotype. The V call is TRBV20-1, the J call TRBJ1-6; TRBD1 is a possible D gene (5 bases). The V gene's germline CDR1 is DFQATT and CDR2 SNEGSKA (reference sequence). The CDR3 runs to 15 residues. Trimming stripped 4 bases from V and 7 bases from J, with 17 bases between. The CDR3 DNA reads TGCAGTGCTAACCAGCTCGGGGCCAACAATTCACCCCTCCACTTT. Its protein product is CSANQLGANNSPLHF.

This clonotype was seen only a few times. V and J are TRBV7-2 and TRBJ1-2; D possibly corresponds to TRBD1 (5 bases). This CDR3 is 14 amino acids long. Deletions cut 2 bases from V and 5 bases from J, with 12 bases between. Germline CDR1 reads SGHTA; CDR2 reads FQGNSA. This CDR3 reads CASSLLIREYGYTF. The DNA of the CDR3 is TGTGCCAGCAGCTTACTAATCAGGGAATATGGCTACACCTTC.

Ten or more counts support this clonotype. This sequence joins TRBV5-6 and TRBJ1-6; D is unresolved. The CDR3 contains 14 residues. Germline CDR1 reads SGHDT; CDR2 reads YYEEEE. The V end lost 3 bases, the J end lost 10 bases, and 14 bases lay between the germline ends. CDR3 DNA sequence: TGTGCCAGCAGCTACTTTAACAGAAGATCACCCCTCCACTTT. Translation: CASSYFNRRSPLHF.

This chain joins TRBV24-1 and TRBJ1-2; no clear D gene. The CDR3 is 12 amino acids. The germline gives CDR1 KGHDR, CDR2 SFDVKD. Trimming pared 1 base from V and 4 bases from J, leaving 3 bases between. CDR3 protein: CATSDFGYGYTF. The CDR3 DNA is TGTGCCACCAGTGATTTTGGCTATGGCTACACCTTC.

This clonotype turned up a few times. The V and J genes are TRBV20-1 and TRBJ1-2; 9 bases align to TRBD1. The germline V gene encodes CDR1 DFQATT and CDR2 SNEGSKA (reference sequence). Trimming cost V 5 bases and J 6 bases; bases outside gene matches: 10. The CDR3 has 14 residues. The CDR3 DNA reads TGCAGTGCTTCACAGGGGGCAGTTTTACATGGCTACACCTTC. Protein sequence: CSASQGAVLHGYTF.

This clonotype has more than one count but fewer than ten. The CDR3, as DNA: TGTGCCAGCAGTTATGTCTTAGGGGGAGCCGGGGAGCTGTTTTTT. Its translation: CASSYVLGGAGELFF. The gene calls are TRBV6-5 and TRBJ2-2, with D possibly matching TRBD1 (6 bases). CDR1 is MNHEY, CDR2 SVGAGI, per germline. V shed 3 bases and J shed 6 bases, with 14 bases lying between them. This CDR3 spans 15 amino acids.

The J gene is TRBJ1-2, the V gene TRBV7-9; 7 nucleotides line up with TRBD1. Germline CDR1 and CDR2: SEHNR and FQNEAQ (reference sequence). The CDR3 is made up of 11 amino acids. Germline trimming cut 5 bases from V and 10 bases from J; bases unmatched to any gene: 4. The CDR3 DNA reads as TGTGCCAGCAGCCAACAGGGGACCTACACCTTC. This translates into CASSQQGTYTF.

Points on this clonotype: This clone may be a read error of a much larger clone one base away. The chain couples TRBV12-3 or TRBV12-4 to TRBJ2-1; D is uncertain. The CDR3 totals 11 residues. V was trimmed by 6 bases and J by 9 bases, leaving 9 bases between them. CDR3 in amino acids: CASSLFVEQFF. CDR3 nucleotide sequence: TGTGCCAGCAGCTTGTTCGTTGAGCAGTTCTTC.

The V and J genes are TRBV15 and TRBJ2-2; D not resolved. Trimming cost V 5 bases and J 3 bases, with 7 bases left between them. In germline, CDR1 is LNHNV, CDR2 YYDKDF (reference sequence). This CDR3 has 13 residues. CDR3 sequence reads: CATSGRHTGELFF. Written as DNA, the CDR3 is TGTGCCACCAGCGGCAGGCACACCGGGGAGCTGTTTTTT.

This clonotype appeared a few times. The chain joins TRBV10-3 to TRBJ1-5; no clear D. The CDR3 contains 13 residues. Germline values: CDR1 ENHRY, CDR2 SYGVKD. Trimming cost V 10 bases and J 2 bases, with 12 bases left between them. The CDR3 sequence: CATRPGGNQPQHF. CDR3 nucleotides: TGTGCCACGAGGCCCGGGGGCAATCAGCCCCAGCATTTT.

The chain has TRBV3-1 and TRBJ2-3, with D unresolved. V lost 4 bases and J lost 0, with 8 bases in between. CDR1 is LGHDT, CDR2 YNNKEL, per germline (reference sequence). The CDR3 is 14 residues long. CDR3: CASSPGHSTDTQYF. CDR3 DNA sequence: TGTGCCAGCAGCCCTGGCCATAGCACAGATACGCAGTATTTT.

In its sample, this clonotype was seen a few times. The gene calls are TRBV6-5 and TRBJ2-3; no clear D gene. The CDR3 extends over 16 amino acids. CDR1 MNHEY and CDR2 SVGAGI come from the germline V gene. The V end lost 2 bases, the J end lost 0 bases, and 12 bases lay between the germline ends. The CDR3 nucleotides are TGTGCCAGCAGTTACACCCCGGGTCCTAGCACAGATACGCAGTATTTT. It codes for CASSYTPGPSTDTQYF.

The rearrangement joins TRBV4-1 to TRBJ2-3; D is undetermined. This CDR3 has 14 amino acids. Germline CDR1 reads MGHRA; CDR2 reads YSYEKL. The V end lost 1 base, the J end lost 5 bases, and 10 bases lay between the germline ends. CDR3 residues: CASSQGDSRDTQYF. The CDR3, as DNA: TGCGCCAGCAGCCAAGGGGATAGCCGAGATACGCAGTATTTT.

The V gene is TRBV27, the J gene TRBJ1-4; D is unresolved. This CDR3 is 15 amino acids long. Looked up from germline, CDR1 is MNHEY and CDR2 is SMNVEV (reference sequence). Trimming removed 6 bases from V and 0 bases from J, with 11 bases in between. The CDR3 DNA reads TGTGCCAGCAGGGTCTCACGGGCAACTAATGAAAAACTGTTTTTT. Translated: CASRVSRATNEKLFF.

This clonotype was recorded a few times. This sequence joins TRBV4-3 and TRBJ2-2, with 9 nucleotides matching TRBD1. V dropped 1 base and J dropped 2; count of bases not matched to a gene: 14. CDR1 is LGHNA, CDR2 YSLEER, per germline. There are 20 residues in the CDR3. The CDR3 loop is CASSQGFRDRAFLNTGELFF. Here the CDR3 DNA reads TGCGCCAGCAGCCAAGGGTTTCGGGACAGGGCCTTCCTTAACACCGGGGAGCTGTTTTTT.

This clonotype turned up a few times. The chain recombines TRBV10-3 with TRBJ1-5, with a tentative D call TRBD1 (5 bases). Germline V lookup: CDR1 ENHRY, CDR2 SYGVKD. V was clipped by 2 bases and J by 4 bases, with 12 bases between them. The CDR3 sequence is 15 residues long. The CDR3 here is CAISETPGTNQPQHF. As DNA, the CDR3 is TGTGCCATCAGTGAGACCCCAGGGACGAATCAGCCCCAGCATTTT.

The chain is built from TRBV6-2 or TRBV6-3 and TRBJ2-7, with a tentative D call TRBD2 (7 bases). V was shortened by 0 bases and J by 2 bases, with 8 bases between the two germline ends. This CDR3 is 14 amino acids long. Germline assignment: CDR1 MNHEY and CDR2 SVGEGT. For the CDR3, the DNA is TGTGCCAGCAGTTACTCCGGGGGGCCCTACGAGCAGTACTTC. Its translation: CASSYSGGPYEQYF.

This chain joins TRBV2 and TRBJ1-1, with 7 positions matching TRBD1. The CDR3 totals 11 residues. The trim removed 8 bases at V and 7 bases at J, leaving 4 bases unmatched. Germline CDR1 SNHLY, CDR2 FYNNEI. The DNA of the CDR3 is TGTGCCAGCGGGGGACAGATTGAAGCTTTCTTT. This gives the protein CASGGQIEAFF.

The sample holds a few counts of this clonotype. This chain uses TRBV29-1 with TRBJ1-3; D not resolved. Trimming pared 5 bases from V and 5 bases from J, leaving 10 bases between. The CDR3 has 12 amino acids. Germline CDR1 SQVTM, CDR2 ANQGSEA. The CDR3 protein is CSVLLDRNTIYF. Here the CDR3 DNA reads TGCAGCGTTCTCCTTGATCGAAACACCATATATTTT.

J is TRBJ2-7 and V is TRBV13; D is undetermined. V lost 5 bases and J lost 2, with 16 bases in between. The CDR3 sequence is 15 residues long. The germline V gene encodes CDR1 PRHDT and CDR2 FYEKMQ (reference sequence). The DNA for the CDR3 is TGTGCCAGCAGCAAACTATTCAGTTCGACCTACGAGCAGTACTTC. It specifies CASSKLFSSTYEQYF.

This sequence joins TRBV20-1 and TRBJ1-4, with a tentative D call TRBD1 (5 bases). The length of the CDR3 is 14 residues. Germline assignment: CDR1 DFQATT and CDR2 SNEGSKA (reference sequence). Between the trimmed V and J ends, which lost 0 bases and 8 bases, there was a span of 13 bases. This chain's CDR3 is CSARDPGKGEKLFF. CDR3 DNA sequence: TGCAGTGCTAGAGATCCCGGGAAGGGGGAAAAACTGTTTTTT.

This clonotype has only a few counts. V is TRBV20-1 and J is TRBJ2-3; 7 bases are shared with TRBD2. This CDR3 is built from 13 residues. J was trimmed by 6 bases and V by 6 bases; bases with no gene match: 9. Germline V gene data show CDR1 as DFQATT and CDR2 as SNEGSKA (reference sequence). The CDR3 nucleotides are TGCAGTGCCAGCGGGGCCACCTTGGATACGCAGTATTTT. Translated: CSASGATLDTQYF.

This chain links TRBV10-3 with TRBJ1-5, with 10 bases lining up with TRBD1. This CDR3 has 14 amino acids. The trim removed 5 bases at V and 7 bases at J, leaving 5 bases unmatched. Per germline, CDR1 ENHRY and CDR2 SYGVKD. The CDR3 spells CAISTGTGDQPQHF. In DNA form, the CDR3 reads TGTGCCATCAGTACCGGGACAGGGGACCAGCCCCAGCATTTT.